Listed here are 20 T cell receptor beta chains from one sample, sequenced in a study of prognosis after radiotherapy for stage I lung cancer. It was by two-round multiplex PCR that TCR beta CDR3 was amplified from genomic DNA. Amplification in first-round PCR relied on primers specific to each TRBV and TRBJ gene. TCRdb reprocessed the multiplex PCR reads via MiXCR and lists one record per CDR3 protein. The table has roughly 30,000 distinct CDR3 sequences, about 43% seen once. Here the sequenced sample was PBMCs, taken before or after stereotactic body radiation therapy (not recorded which). The receptors come from a donor at least 50 years old with non-small cell lung cancer.

This clonotype came up a few times. One base away lies a much larger clone, so this may be a sequencing read error. V is TRBV7-7 and J is TRBJ2-7, with no clear D. This CDR3 has 13 amino acids. Germline V CDR1 and CDR2: SSHAT, FNYEAQ (reference sequence). CDR3 nucleotide sequence: TGTGCTAGCAGCTCCAACTCCGGGTGCGAGCAGTACTTC. It is translated as CASSSNSGCEQYF.

This clonotype was counted at least ten times. The chain couples TRBV2 to TRBJ2-3; 10 nucleotides match TRBD1. This CDR3 region has 15 residues. J lost 6 bases, V lost 3 bases, and 6 bases had no gene match. Germline CDR1 and CDR2: SNHLY and FYNNEI. This CDR3 is CASSDWTGGRDTQYF. The DNA of the CDR3 is TGTGCCAGCAGTGATTGGACAGGGGGTCGGGATACGCAGTATTTT. Full variable domain (missing parts from reference TRBV2 and TRBJ2-3): EPEVTQTPSHQVTQMGQEVILRCVPISNHLYFYWYRQILGQKVEFLVSFYNNEISEKSEIFDDQFSVERPDGSNFTLKIRSTKLEDSAMYFCASSDWTGGRDTQYFGPGTRLTVL.

About this clonotype: Being one base from a much bigger clone, this may be a read error. The CDR3, as DNA: TGTGCCAGCATTCAGCGGGAGCCAACAGATACGCAGTATTTT. Its protein is CASIQREPTDTQYF. V usage is TRBV6-2 or TRBV6-3 and J usage is TRBJ2-3, with 8 bases aligning to TRBD2. The CDR3 spans 14 residues. The trim removed 7 bases at V and 3 bases at J, leaving 6 bases unmatched. Germline-derived CDR1 and CDR2 are MNHEY and SVGEGT.

This chain links TRBV6-2 or TRBV6-3 with TRBJ2-3; weak D call: TRBD2 (5 bases). Germline-derived CDR1 and CDR2 are MNHEY and SVGEGT. Trimming took off 5 bases at V and 6 bases at J, with 21 bases between the two ends. The length of the CDR3 is 16 residues. This chain's CDR3 is CASSANRSGFGDTQYF. Written as DNA, the CDR3 is TGTGCCAGCAGTGCCAACCGGTCGGGATTCGGCGATACGCAGTATTTT.

This rearrangement joins TRBV20-1 to TRBJ1-4; D is undetermined. This CDR3 spans 17 amino acids. Trimming cost V 1 base and J 2 bases, with 17 bases left between them. Per the germline V gene, CDR1 is DFQATT and CDR2 is SNEGSKA (reference sequence). The CDR3 here is CSARGIVCTTTNEKLFF. The CDR3 bases are TGCAGTGCTAGAGGTATAGTGTGCACGACGACTAATGAAAAACTGTTTTTT.

This clonotype has ten or more counts. V is TRBV5-5 and J is TRBJ1-2; no clear D. CDR1 and CDR2 (germline): SGHKS, YYEKEE (reference sequence). The CDR3 spans 14 residues. Trimming shortened V by 0 bases and J by 4 bases, and 10 bases separated the two germline ends. The CDR3 loop reads CASSLERVGYGYTF. For the CDR3, the DNA is TGTGCCAGCAGCTTGGAAAGGGTCGGCTATGGCTACACCTTC.

This clonotype was detected ten times or more. V and J are TRBV7-8 and TRBJ2-2; 8 bases are shared with TRBD2. J gave up 5 bases and V 1 base, and 12 bases lay outside the gene matches. CDR3 length: 18 residues. Germline assignment: CDR1 SGHVS and CDR2 FQNEAQ. The CDR3 here is CASSLVRVGRAETGELFF. Here the CDR3 DNA reads TGTGCCAGCAGCTTAGTCCGGGTCGGGAGGGCCGAGACCGGGGAGCTGTTTTTT.

This clonotype turned up a few times. A much larger clone is a single base away; this may be a read error. The CDR3: CASSQPGGRNTIYF. CDR3 DNA: TGTGCCAGCAGCCAACCAGGGGGACGAAACACCATATATTTT. This chain connects TRBV3-1 to TRBJ1-3, with 7 nucleotides matching TRBD1. The CDR3 runs to 14 residues. Germline V gene sequence: CDR1 LGHDT, CDR2 YNNKEL (reference sequence). V dropped 2 bases and J dropped 5; count of bases not matched to a gene: 3.

This clonotype is a singleton in its sample. A far more abundant clone sits one base away, making this likely a read error. V usage is TRBV6-8 and J usage is TRBJ2-7; 7 positions match TRBD1. The V gene's germline CDR1 is MNHGY and CDR2 SAAAGT. V gave up 10 bases and J gave up 1 base; unmatched junction bases: 10. The CDR3 loop spans 14 amino acids. The CDR3 nucleotides are TGTGCCATCCCTAGGGACAGCGATTCCTACGAGCAGTACTTC. Encoded protein: CAIPRDSDSYEQYF.

V gene TRBV6-5 combines with J gene TRBJ1-2; a possible D gene is TRBD1 (5 bases). Trimming pared 2 bases from V and 9 bases from J, leaving 16 bases between. Germline V lookup: CDR1 MNHEY, CDR2 SVGAGI. The CDR3 has 14 amino acids. The CDR3 nucleotides read TGTGCCAGCAGTTACGGGGGACTTTTTGGTTGCTACACCTTC. Translating gives CASSYGGLFGCYTF.

Many counts were recorded for this clonotype. The V call is TRBV4-3, the J call TRBJ2-7; D possibly corresponds to TRBD2 (6 bases). Trimming stripped 4 bases from V and 3 bases from J, with 16 bases between. Germline CDR1 reads LGHNA; CDR2 reads YSLEER. This CDR3 is built from 15 residues. The CDR3 DNA sequence: TGCGCCAGCAGCCGTGACTACGGGGGTTACTACGAGCAGTACTTC. It codes for CASSRDYGGYYEQYF.

This clonotype was seen repeatedly, ten times or more. V is TRBV2 and J is TRBJ2-7; TRBD2 aligns across 8 bases. The CDR3 consists of 13 residues. With V trimmed by 5 bases and J by 3 bases, 3 bases remained unmatched. CDR1 and CDR2 (germline): SNHLY, FYNNEI. The CDR3 bases are TGTGCCAGCAGTAGCGGGAGAATCTACGAGCAGTACTTC. Its protein product is CASSSGRIYEQYF.

The rearrangement uses TRBV7-9 and TRBJ2-7; the D is unclear. Germline CDR1 SEHNR, CDR2 FQNEAQ (reference sequence). This CDR3 spans 15 amino acids. V lost 3 bases to trimming and J lost 2 bases, with 14 bases between them. The CDR3 spells CASSLAPIGPYEQYF. CDR3 DNA: TGTGCCAGCAGCTTGGCTCCGATTGGTCCCTACGAGCAGTACTTC.

This clonotype showed up many times. The chain couples TRBV9 to TRBJ1-1; a weak D match, TRBD1 (6 bases). Germline-derived CDR1 and CDR2 are SGDLS and YYNGEE. CDR3 length: 14 amino acids. V was cut by 4 bases and J by 8 bases, with 18 bases left in between. The CDR3 loop reads CASSPTGRGGEAFF. In DNA form, the CDR3 reads TGTGCCAGCAGCCCCACCGGACGAGGGGGGGAAGCTTTCTTT. Combining the CDR3 with reference TRBV9 and TRBJ1-1 gives the whole variable domain DSGVTQTPKHLITATGQRVTLRCSPRSGDLSVYWYQQSLDQGLQFLIQYYNGEERAKGNILERFSAQQFPDLHSELNLSSLELGDSALYFCASSPTGRGGEAFFGQGTRLTVV.

As to this clonotype: In this CDR3 the conserved last residue, phenylalanine or tryptophan, is missing, so a read error is likely. The DNA is omitted, as the CDR3 cannot be located on it reliably, and the CDR3 follows TCRdb's listing. The chain combines TRBV25-1 with TRBJ2-1; the table names TRBD2, a call not compared with the DNA. The CDR3 spans 15 amino acids, including both terminal residues. Germline CDR1 MGHDK, CDR2 SYGVNS. The CDR3 here is CASSGTSGRRNEHFL.

This clonotype was found many times. The chain recombines TRBV6-9 with TRBJ2-1; no clear D gene. Germline assignment: CDR1 MNHGY and CDR2 SVAAGI. Trimming cost V 4 bases and J 4 bases, with 14 bases left between them. The CDR3 consists of 15 residues. The CDR3 reads CASSSQRTLYNEQFF. CDR3 nucleotide sequence: TGTGCCAGCAGTTCCCAACGGACGTTATACAATGAGCAGTTCTTC.

This clonotype has ten or more counts. V is TRBV11-2 and J is TRBJ2-3; possibly TRBD1 for D (5 bases). V was shortened by 4 bases and J by 6 bases, with 8 bases between the two germline ends. The CDR3 length is 12 residues. CDR1 and CDR2 (germline): SGHAT, FQNNGV. This CDR3 reads CASSWGRDTQYF. DNA of the CDR3: TGTGCCAGCAGCTGGGGCAGGGATACGCAGTATTTT.

Turning to this clonotype: Given a far larger clone just one base away, this is likely a sequencing read error. The rearrangement links TRBV11-3 to TRBJ2-2; D gene uncertain. Germline values: CDR1 SGHNT, CDR2 YENEEA. This CDR3 contains 14 residues. The V end was cut by 2 bases, the J end by 7 bases, with 11 bases between. CDR3 region: CASSLMVRNGELFF. The CDR3 bases are TGTGCCAGCAGCTTAATGGTTCGCAACGGGGAGCTGTTTTTT.

This clonotype was found a few times. A read error may explain this, as a much larger clone is one base away. The chain combines TRBV9 with TRBJ1-1; TRBD1 is a possible D gene (5 bases). V lost 7 bases and J 2 bases, leaving 15 bases between the germline ends. The length of the CDR3 is 14 residues. CDR1 is SGDLS and CDR2 is YYNGEE in the germline V gene. The CDR3 is CASGRWGANTEAFF. As DNA, the CDR3 is TGTGCCAGCGGGCGGTGGGGCGCCAACACTGAAGCTTTCTTT.

This clonotype is a singleton in its sample. The junction does not match germline at one end; this may be a read error. This chain connects TRBV7-8 to TRBJ2-1; D possibly matches TRBD1 or TRBD2 (5 bases each). This CDR3 spans 15 amino acids. Germline CDR1 and CDR2: SGHVS and FQNEAQ. The CDR3 is CANSPHPRGSHEQFF. The CDR3 bases are TGTGCCAACAGCCCGCACCCCCGGGGCAGCCATGAGCAGTTCTTC.